The text below deals with one T cell receptor beta chain. Germline assignment: CDR1 SGHRS and CDR2 YFSETQ. The CDR3 is 17 amino acids. V gave up 1 base and J gave up 6 bases; unmatched junction bases: 16. The Seattle patients, enrolled during active infection, were followed longitudinally. This entry comes from a study of blood T cell repertoires in COVID-19. Here immunoSEQ multiplex PCR was the method, and the copy in TCRdb shows in-frame clones only, minus some. The sample has over 70,000 clones; roughly 81% are singletons. The receptor was derived from a man aged 55 to 70 with COVID-19, enrolled during active disease. This chain links TRBV5-1 with TRBJ2-7, with 7 positions matching TRBD1. Material: peripheral blood. CDR3 sequence (DNA): TGCGCCAGCAGCTTGTTTGAGCCGAGACAGGGTGGCTTCGAGCAGTACTTC. Its translation: CASSLFEPRQGGFEQYF. The full variable domain, with the rest looked up from reference TRBV5-1 and TRBJ2-7, is KAGVTQTPRYLIKTRGQQVTLSCSPISGHRSVSWYQQTPGQGLQFLFEYFSETQRNKGNFPGRFSGRQFSNSRSEMNVSTLELGDSALYLCASSLFEPRQGGFEQYFGPGTRLTVT.